The present T cell receptor (beta chain) was sequenced within a study of T cell responses to AZD1222 COVID-19 vaccine (dated by TCRdb to the early 2020s). For the study in its entirety: Because spike-specific TCR depth and breadth did not differ between the two schedules, AZD1222 recipients who got a second dose at roughly 4 weeks were pooled with those who got a second dose at roughly 12 weeks. A total of over 230 trial participants underwent TCR sequencing, of whom about 210 had received two doses of AZD1222 and some 25 had received two doses of the MenACWY control vaccine. Trial participants were enrolled by age into 18-55, 56-69 and 70-plus year subgroups, with around 140, 26 and 57 TCR-sequenced participants respectively.

The time point label, read with the paper, signifies: baseline before first vaccination. Vaccinee samples came from UK trials COV001 and COV002, including a single-blind randomized controlled phase 2/3 trial of AZD1222 (ChAdOx1 nCoV-19) in healthy adults. For TCRbeta chain sequencing, PBMC samples were collected from trial participants at day 0 and at day 28 after the second dose. The CDR3 regions of human TCRbeta chains were analyzed by immunosequencing. In the paper's pipeline: Repertoire TCRs were matched against a reference library of SARS-CoV-2-specific TCRs generated with the MIRA antigen-specificity platform. Breadth was defined as the fraction of unique TCRs that were SARS-CoV-2-associated. Depth was defined as the fraction of total T cells that were SARS-CoV-2-associated. Using the MIRA data, each spike-specific TCR was mapped to the spike region that the TCR reacts to and placed in a CD4 or CD8 class. Log10-transformed breadth and depth values were compared by one-way ANOVA with Sidak's multiple comparisons tests. What TCRdb holds here is the immuneACCESS table cut down to in-frame rearrangements. Part of the clones is not present; checked against another copy, under half of the missing clones reflect an unresolved V gene, and the others are unexplained. V and J calls and clone size follow that table, whereas D and trimming were derived from the DNA. The sample data list around 83,000 clones, and 70% to 90% of these were observed just once. Roughly 19% of the sample is held by the ten biggest clonotypes.

Measured from the cysteine to the phenylalanine, the CDR3 is 16 residues long. The DNA shown is the 48-base CDR3, in frame from base 1. CDR1 LGHNA and CDR2 YNFKEQ were looked up in the germline V gene. V was cut back by 4 bases and J by 3 bases, leaving a gap of 15 bases between them. As regards this clone: Its antigen is not yet known. Qualities for individual bases were not recorded, and no much larger clone is one base off.

The investigation overall reported the following: Because no samples from the day 14 peak response were available, repertoires could be characterized only after the peak T cell response. Vaccine-associated CD4 TCRs spanned the whole spike protein, with dominant responses in regions 160-218 and 743-854. Conclusions about previously exposed vaccinees were limited because only a handful of AZD1222 recipients were SARS-CoV-2 seropositive at baseline. Epitopes outside the regions mutated in the B.1.351 and B.1.1.7 variants were reportedly recognized by nearly half of the unique spike-specific TCRs. A significant rise in spike-specific TCR breadth and depth was observed after two AZD1222 doses relative to day 0 and relative to MenACWY recipients. In the small 56-69-year group, the increase in depth fell short of significance, most likely because of low power. Participants were mostly white British and included more females than males, and it was suggested by the authors that clonal diversity may have been underestimated.

The receptor was derived from an adult in good health. This specimen consisted of peripheral blood, obtained on day 0 of AZD1222 vaccination. Rearrangement joined TRBV4-2 to TRBJ1-4, with the D gene uncertain. The nucleotide sequence reads as follows: TGTGCCAGCAGCCCCGGAGGAGGGCGGGCTAATGAAAAACTGTTTTTT. Its translation reads: CASSPGGGRANEKLFF.